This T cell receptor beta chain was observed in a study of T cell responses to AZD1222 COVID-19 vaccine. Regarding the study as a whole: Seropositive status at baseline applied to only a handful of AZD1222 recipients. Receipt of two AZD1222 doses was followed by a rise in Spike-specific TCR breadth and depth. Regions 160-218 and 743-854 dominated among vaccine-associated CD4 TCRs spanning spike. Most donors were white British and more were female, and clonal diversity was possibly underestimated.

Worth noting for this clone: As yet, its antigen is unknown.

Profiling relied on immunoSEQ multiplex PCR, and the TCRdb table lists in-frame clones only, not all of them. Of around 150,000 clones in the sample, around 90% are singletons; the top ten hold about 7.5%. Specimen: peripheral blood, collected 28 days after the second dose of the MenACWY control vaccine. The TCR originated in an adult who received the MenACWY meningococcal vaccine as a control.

Here the CDR3 DNA reads TGTGCCAGCCGAGGACTAGCGGGGGTCTCCTACGAGCAGTACTTC. It specifies CASRGLAGVSYEQYF. The chain combines TRBV6-5 with TRBJ2-7, with 13 bases fitting TRBD2. V was pared by 8 bases and J by 0 bases, with 4 bases of the junction left unmatched. Germline values: CDR1 MNHEY, CDR2 SVGAGI. This CDR3 region has 15 residues.